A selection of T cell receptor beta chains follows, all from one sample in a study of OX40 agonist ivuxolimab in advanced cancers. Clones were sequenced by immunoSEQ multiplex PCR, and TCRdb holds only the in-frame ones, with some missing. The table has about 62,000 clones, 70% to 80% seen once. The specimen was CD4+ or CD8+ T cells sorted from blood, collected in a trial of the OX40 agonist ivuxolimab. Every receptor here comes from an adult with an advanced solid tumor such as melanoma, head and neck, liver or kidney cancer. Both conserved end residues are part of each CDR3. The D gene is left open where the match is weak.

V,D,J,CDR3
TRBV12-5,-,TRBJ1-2,CASGLSGVYTHTF
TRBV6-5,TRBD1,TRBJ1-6,CASGTGGTGSPLHF
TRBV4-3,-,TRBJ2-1,CASSQDSAGPWDEQFF
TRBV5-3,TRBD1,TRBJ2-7,CARSVQGLYEQYF
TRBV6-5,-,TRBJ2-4,CASSYEGNIQYF
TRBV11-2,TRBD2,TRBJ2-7,CASSLGAGGPYEQYF
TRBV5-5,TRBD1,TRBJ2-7,CASSAPGTVVEQYF
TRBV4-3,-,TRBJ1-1,CASSQDPPRGAFF
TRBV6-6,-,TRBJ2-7,CASSRTVSSYEQYF
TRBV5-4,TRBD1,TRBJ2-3,CASSLDTIPDRGEGDTQYF
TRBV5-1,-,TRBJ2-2,CASSLALQAAGELFF
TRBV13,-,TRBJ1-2,CASSSAYYGYTF